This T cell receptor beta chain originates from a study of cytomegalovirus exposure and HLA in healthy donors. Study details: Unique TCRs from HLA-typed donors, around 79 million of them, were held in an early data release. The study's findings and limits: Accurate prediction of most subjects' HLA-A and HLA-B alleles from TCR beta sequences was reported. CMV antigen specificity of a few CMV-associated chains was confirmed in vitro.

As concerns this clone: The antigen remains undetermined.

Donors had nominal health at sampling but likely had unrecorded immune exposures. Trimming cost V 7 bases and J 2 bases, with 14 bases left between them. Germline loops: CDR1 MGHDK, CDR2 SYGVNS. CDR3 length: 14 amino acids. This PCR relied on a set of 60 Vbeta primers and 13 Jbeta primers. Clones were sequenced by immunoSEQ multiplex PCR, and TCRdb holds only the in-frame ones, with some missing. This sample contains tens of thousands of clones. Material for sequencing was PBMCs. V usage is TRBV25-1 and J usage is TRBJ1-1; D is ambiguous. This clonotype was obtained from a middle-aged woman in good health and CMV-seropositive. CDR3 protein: CASIPTGSNTEAFF. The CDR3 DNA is TGTGCCAGCATTCCCACGGGGTCAAACACTGAAGCTTTCTTT. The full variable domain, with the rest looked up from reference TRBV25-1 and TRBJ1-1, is EADIYQTPRYLVIGTGKKITLECSQTMGHDKMYWYQQDPGMELHLIHYSYGVNSTEKGDLSSESTVSRIRTEHFPLTLESARPSHTSQYLCASIPTGSNTEAFFGQGTRLTVV.